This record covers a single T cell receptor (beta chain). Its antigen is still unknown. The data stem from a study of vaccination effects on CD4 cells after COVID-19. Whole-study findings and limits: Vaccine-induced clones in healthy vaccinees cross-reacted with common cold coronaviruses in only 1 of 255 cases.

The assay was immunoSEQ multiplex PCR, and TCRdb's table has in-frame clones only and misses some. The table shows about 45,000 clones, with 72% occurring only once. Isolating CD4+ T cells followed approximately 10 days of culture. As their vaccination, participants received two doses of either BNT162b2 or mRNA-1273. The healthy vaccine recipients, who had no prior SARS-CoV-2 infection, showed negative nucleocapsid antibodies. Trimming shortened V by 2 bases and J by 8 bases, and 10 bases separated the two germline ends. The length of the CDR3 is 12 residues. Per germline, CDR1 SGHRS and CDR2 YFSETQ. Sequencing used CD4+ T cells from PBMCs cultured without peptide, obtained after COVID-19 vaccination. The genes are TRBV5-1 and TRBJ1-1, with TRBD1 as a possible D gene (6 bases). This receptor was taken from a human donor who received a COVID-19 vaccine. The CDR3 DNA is TGCGCCAGCAGCTTCCGACAGGAAGAAGCTTTCTTT. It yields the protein CASSFRQEEAFF. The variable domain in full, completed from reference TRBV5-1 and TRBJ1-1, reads KAGVTQTPRYLIKTRGQQVTLSCSPISGHRSVSWYQQTPGQGLQFLFEYFSETQRNKGNFPGRFSGRQFSNSRSEMNVSTLELGDSALYLCASSFRQEEAFFGQGTRLTVV.